This TCR beta chain was sequenced during a study of T cell responses to AZD1222 COVID-19 vaccine. This table comes from immunoSEQ multiplex PCR, and its TCRdb copy is limited to in-frame clones, with some not included. The sample holds approximately 100,000 clones, roughly nine tenths seen once. The count of this clone is one. V shed 3 bases and J shed 12 bases, with 14 bases lying between them. Germline assignment: CDR1 GTSNPN and CDR2 SVGIG (reference sequence). The CDR3 loop spans 11 amino acids. The sequence derives from an adult in good health. Source: peripheral blood, taken on day 0 of AZD1222 vaccination. The chain employs TRBV30 and TRBJ2-5, with a weak D call TRBD2 (5 bases). CDR3 in amino acids: CAWSQTLGEYF. DNA of the CDR3: TGTGCCTGGAGCCAAACCCTCGGGGAGTACTTC. Complete variable domain (other parts from reference TRBV30 and TRBJ2-5): SQTIHQWPATLVQPVGSPLSLECTVEGTSNPNLYWYRQAAGRGLQLLFYSVGIGQISSEVPQNLSASRPQDRQFILSSKKLLLSDSGFYLCAWSQTLGEYFGPGTRLLVL.